This TCR beta chain was captured in a study of blood T cell repertoires in COVID-19. All enrollees were about 18 to 100 years old and from some 24 US areas. Two negative PCRs, clearance, or symptom resolution had been documented for recovered Cohort 3 donors. V gave up 3 bases and J gave up 11 bases, with 17 bases separating them. The CDR3 length is 14 residues. CDR1 and CDR2 from the germline V gene are ENHRY and SYGVKD. In the source study's methods: Amplified reference gene primers provided the basis for estimating nucleated cell counts. Assay used: immunoSEQ multiplex PCR; TCRdb lists only in-frame clones, some missing. The V and J calls and clone size are taken from that table; D and trimming were inferred from the DNA. The data hold 180,000 or so clones, with about 86% observed a single time.

The specimen was PBMCs or T cells enriched from blood (not recorded which). The receptor's source is a middle-aged man who had recovered from COVID-19. The chain employs TRBV10-3 and TRBJ1-5; D not resolved. The CDR3: CAISEWASFMSQHF. CDR3 bases: TGTGCCATCAGTGAATGGGCCAGCTTCATGTCCCAGCATTTT.